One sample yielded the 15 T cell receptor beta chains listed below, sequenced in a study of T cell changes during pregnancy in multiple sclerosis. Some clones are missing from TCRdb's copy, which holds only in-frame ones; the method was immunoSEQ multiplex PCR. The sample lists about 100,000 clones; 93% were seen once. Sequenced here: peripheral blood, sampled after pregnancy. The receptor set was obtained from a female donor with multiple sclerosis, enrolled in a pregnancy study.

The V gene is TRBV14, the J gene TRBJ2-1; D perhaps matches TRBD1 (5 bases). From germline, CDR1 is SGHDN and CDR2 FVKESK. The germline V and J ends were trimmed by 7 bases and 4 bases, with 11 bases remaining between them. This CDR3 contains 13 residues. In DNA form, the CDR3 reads TGTGCCAGCAAAGGAACAGGATACAATGAGCAGTTCTTC. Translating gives CASKGTGYNEQFF.

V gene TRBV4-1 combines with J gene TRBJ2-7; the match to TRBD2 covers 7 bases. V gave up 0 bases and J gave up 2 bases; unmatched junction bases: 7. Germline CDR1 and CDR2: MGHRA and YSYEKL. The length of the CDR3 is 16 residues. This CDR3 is CASSQDSGTTAYEQYF. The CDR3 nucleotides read TGCGCCAGCAGCCAAGATTCCGGGACTACAGCCTACGAGCAGTACTTC.

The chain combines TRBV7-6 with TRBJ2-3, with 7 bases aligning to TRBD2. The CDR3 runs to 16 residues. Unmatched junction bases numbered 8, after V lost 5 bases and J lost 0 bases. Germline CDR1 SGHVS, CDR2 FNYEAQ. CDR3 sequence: CASSRFQRESTDTQYF. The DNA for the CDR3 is TGTGCCAGCAGCCGATTCCAGCGGGAAAGCACAGATACGCAGTATTTT.

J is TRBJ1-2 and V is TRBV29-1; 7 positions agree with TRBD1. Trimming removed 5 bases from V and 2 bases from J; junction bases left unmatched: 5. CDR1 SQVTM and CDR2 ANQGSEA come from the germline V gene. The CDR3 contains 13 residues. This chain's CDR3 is CSVNSGQNYGYTF. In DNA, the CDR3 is TGCAGCGTTAATTCGGGACAGAACTATGGCTACACCTTC.

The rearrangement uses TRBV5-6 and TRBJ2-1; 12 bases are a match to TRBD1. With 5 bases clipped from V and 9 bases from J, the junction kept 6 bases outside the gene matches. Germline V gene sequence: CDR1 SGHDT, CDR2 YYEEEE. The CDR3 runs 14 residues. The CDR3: CASRPGTGGREQFF. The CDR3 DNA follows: TGTGCCAGCAGGCCCGGGACAGGGGGCCGTGAGCAGTTCTTC.

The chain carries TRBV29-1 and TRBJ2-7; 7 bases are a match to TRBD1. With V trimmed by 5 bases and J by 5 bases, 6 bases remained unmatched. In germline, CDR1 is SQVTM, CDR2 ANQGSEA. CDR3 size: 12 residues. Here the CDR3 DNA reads TGCAGCGTTCTGACAGGGATCCACGAGCAGTACTTC. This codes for CSVLTGIHEQYF.

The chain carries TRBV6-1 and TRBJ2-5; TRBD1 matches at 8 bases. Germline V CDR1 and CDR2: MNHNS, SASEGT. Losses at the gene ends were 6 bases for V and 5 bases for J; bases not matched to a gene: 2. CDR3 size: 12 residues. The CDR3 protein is CASSRGPETQYF. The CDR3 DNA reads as TGTGCCAGCAGCAGGGGGCCGGAGACCCAGTACTTC.

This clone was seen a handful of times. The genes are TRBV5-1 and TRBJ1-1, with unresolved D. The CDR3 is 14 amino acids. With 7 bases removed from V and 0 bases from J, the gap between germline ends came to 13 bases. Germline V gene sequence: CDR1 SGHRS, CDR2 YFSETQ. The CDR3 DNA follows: TGCGCCAGCCAGCTTCCGGGATTGAACACTGAAGCTTTCTTT. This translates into CASQLPGLNTEAFF. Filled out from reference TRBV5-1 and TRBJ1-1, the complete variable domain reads KAGVTQTPRYLIKTRGQQVTLSCSPISGHRSVSWYQQTPGQGLQFLFEYFSETQRNKGNFPGRFSGRQFSNSRSEMNVSTLELGDSALYLCASQLPGLNTEAFFGQGTRLTVV.

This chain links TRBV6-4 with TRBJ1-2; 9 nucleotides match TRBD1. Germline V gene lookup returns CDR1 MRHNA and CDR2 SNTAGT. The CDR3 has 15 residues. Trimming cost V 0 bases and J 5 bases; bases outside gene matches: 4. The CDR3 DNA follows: TGTGCCAGCAGTGACTCGTACAGGGGGCAATATGGCTACACCTTC. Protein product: CASSDSYRGQYGYTF.

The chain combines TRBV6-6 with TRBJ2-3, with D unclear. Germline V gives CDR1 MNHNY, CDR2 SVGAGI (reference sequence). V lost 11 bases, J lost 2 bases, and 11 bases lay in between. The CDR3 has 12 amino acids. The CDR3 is CACRNLTDTQYF. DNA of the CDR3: TGTGCCTGTAGAAACCTCACAGATACGCAGTATTTT.

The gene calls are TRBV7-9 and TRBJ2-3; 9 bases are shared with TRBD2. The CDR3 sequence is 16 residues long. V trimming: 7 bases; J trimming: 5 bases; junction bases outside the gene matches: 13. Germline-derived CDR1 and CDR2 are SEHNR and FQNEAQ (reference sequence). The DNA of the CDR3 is TGTGCCAGCAACGCCCCGGGACTAGCAATTAGAGATACGCAGTATTTT. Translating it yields CASNAPGLAIRDTQYF.

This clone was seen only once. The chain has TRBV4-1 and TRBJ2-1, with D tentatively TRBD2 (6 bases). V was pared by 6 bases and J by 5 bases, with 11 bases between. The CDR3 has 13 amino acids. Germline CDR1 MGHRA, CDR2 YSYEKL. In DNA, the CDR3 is TGCGCCAGCAGTACGGGAGTGGACAATGAGCAGTTCTTC. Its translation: CASSTGVDNEQFF.

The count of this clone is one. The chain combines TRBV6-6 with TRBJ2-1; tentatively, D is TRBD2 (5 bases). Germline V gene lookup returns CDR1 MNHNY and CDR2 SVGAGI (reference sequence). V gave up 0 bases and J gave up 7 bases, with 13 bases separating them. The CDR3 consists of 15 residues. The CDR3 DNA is TGTGCCAGCAGTTACTCGAACCCTCGAGGGAATGAGCAGTTCTTC. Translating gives CASSYSNPRGNEQFF.

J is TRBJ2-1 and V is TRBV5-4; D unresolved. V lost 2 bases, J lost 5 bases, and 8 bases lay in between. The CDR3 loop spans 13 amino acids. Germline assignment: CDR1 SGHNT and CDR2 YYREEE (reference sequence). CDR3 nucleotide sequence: TGTGCCAGCAGCTTTAGAATAAACAATGAGCAGTTCTTC. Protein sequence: CASSFRINNEQFF.

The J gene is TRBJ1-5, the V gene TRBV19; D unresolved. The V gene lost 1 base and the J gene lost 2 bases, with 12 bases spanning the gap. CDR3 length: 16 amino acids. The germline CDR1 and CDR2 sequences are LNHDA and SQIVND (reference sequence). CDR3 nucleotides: TGTGCCAGTAGTATAGTGGGCGGGAGTGGCAATCAGCCCCAGCATTTT. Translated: CASSIVGGSGNQPQHF.